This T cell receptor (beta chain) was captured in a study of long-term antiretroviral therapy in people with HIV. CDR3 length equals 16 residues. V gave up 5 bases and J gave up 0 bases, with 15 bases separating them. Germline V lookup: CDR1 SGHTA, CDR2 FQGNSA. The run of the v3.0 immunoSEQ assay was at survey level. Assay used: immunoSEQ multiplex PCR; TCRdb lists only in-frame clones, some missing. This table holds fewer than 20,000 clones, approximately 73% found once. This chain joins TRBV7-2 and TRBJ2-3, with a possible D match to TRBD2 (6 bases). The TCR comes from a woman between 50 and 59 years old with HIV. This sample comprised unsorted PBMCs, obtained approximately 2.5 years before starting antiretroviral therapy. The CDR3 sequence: CASSGPTSRSTDTQYF. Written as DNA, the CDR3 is TGTGCCAGCAGCGGCCCGACTAGTCGTAGCACAGATACGCAGTATTTT.